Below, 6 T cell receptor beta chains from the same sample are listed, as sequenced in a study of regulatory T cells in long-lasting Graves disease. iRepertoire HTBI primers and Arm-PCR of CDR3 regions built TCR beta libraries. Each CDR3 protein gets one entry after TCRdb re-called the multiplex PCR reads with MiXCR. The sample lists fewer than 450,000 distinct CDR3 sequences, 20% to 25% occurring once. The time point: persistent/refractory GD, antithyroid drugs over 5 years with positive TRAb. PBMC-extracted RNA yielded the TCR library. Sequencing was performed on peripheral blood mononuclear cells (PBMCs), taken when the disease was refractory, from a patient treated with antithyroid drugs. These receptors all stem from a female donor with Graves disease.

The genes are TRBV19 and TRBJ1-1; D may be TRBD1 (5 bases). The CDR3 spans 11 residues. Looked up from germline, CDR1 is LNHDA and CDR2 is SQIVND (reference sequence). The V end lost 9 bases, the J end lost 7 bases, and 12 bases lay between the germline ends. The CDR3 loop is CASTGTREAFF. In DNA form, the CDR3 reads TGTGCCAGCACAGGTACACGTGAAGCTTTCTTT. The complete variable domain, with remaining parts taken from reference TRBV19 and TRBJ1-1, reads DGGITQSPKYLFRKEGQNVTLSCEQNLNHDAMYWYRQDPGQGLRLIYYSQIVNDFQKGDIAEGYSVSREKKESFPLTVTSAQKNPTAFYLCASTGTREAFFGQGTRLTVV.

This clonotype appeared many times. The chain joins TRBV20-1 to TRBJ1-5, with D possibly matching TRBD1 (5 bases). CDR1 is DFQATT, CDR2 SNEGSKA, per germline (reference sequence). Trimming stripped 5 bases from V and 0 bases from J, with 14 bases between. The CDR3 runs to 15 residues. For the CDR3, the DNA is TGCAGTGCTGGGGGTCAAGTCAATAGCAATCAGCCCCAGCATTTT. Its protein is CSAGGQVNSNQPQHF.

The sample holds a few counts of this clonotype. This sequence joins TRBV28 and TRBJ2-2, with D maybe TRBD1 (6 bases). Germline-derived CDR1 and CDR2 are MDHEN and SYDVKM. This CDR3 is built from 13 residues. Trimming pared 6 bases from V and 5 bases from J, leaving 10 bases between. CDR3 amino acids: CASRRTATGELFF. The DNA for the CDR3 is TGTGCCAGCAGGAGGACAGCGACCGGGGAGCTGTTTTTT.

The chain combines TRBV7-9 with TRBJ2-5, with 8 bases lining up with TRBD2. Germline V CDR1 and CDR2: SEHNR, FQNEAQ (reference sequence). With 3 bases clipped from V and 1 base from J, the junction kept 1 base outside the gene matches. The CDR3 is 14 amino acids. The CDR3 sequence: CASSFGLAQETQYF. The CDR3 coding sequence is TGTGCCAGCAGCTTCGGACTAGCCCAAGAGACCCAGTACTTC.

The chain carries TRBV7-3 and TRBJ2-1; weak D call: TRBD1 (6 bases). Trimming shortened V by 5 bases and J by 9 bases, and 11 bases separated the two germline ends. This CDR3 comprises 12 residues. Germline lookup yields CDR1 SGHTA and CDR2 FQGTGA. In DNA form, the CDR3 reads TGTGCCAGCAGCCGTACAGGGTTTGAGCAGTTCTTC. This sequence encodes CASSRTGFEQFF.

This CDR3 reads CASSFWDRGNSPLHF. The CDR3 coding sequence is TGTGCCAGCAGCTTTTGGGACAGGGGTAATTCACCCCTCCACTTT. The chain is built from TRBV6-1 and TRBJ1-6; TRBD1 aligns across 10 bases. Germline lookup yields CDR1 MNHNS and CDR2 SASEGT. This CDR3 is 15 amino acids long. The ends lost 6 bases at V and 6 bases at J; junction bases unmatched: 5.